This T cell receptor (beta chain) was found in a study of shared clonotypes between healthy human individuals (dated by TCRdb to 2020 to 2021). Notes on the research overall: The cohort comprised a couple of women and a few men aged 18 to 49 years. Per donor, three plates each were used for CD4 naive and CD4 memory, two for CD8 naive, and one for CD8 memory. To estimate repertoire size and how much clonotype sharing occurs between individuals, the study deeply sequenced the blood TCR repertoires of several healthy adults. To increase sequencing depth and limit assay-specific biases, TCR repertoire library preparation and sequencing were carried out by different laboratories using diverse techniques. Between about 0.85 and 8.9 billion PBMCs per donor were obtained by leukapheresis. What the authors observed across the whole study: Sampling was restricted to blood, and TCR repertoires in tissues likely differ from the TCR repertoires found in blood. Rarefaction of sorted-subset datasets indicated incomplete sequencing despite the large sequencing depth. Based on pairwise subsampling, the degree of clonotype sharing among donors was expected to be affected by sequencing depth. The small number of donors limited the genetic and exposure-history diversity represented. Naive subsets generally had larger estimated clonotype richness than memory subsets. Compared with non-shared clonotypes, clonotypes shared by all four sorted-subset donors had higher generation probabilities. Across four donors, roughly 5.1% of naive CD4, roughly 3.3% of naive CD8, about 2.3% of memory CD4, and 0.4% of memory CD8 clonotypes were shared.

CD8 naive samples consisted of CD45RO-negative cells that were positively selected for CCR7, yielding a CD45RA+CCR7+ population without TemRA cells. Healthy HIV-negative adults with no recently reported acute infections or vaccinations were included as donors. Only Caucasian adults living in Nashville, Tennessee, USA were represented among the donors. Blood was obtained by leukapheresis, after which PBMCs were separated by Ficoll-Histopaque density gradient centrifugation and cryopreserved in liquid nitrogen vapor phase. Analytical flow cytometry was used to check the purity and quantity of every magnetically sorted T cell population. Genomic DNA was isolated from each sorted fraction and quantified by UV absorbance on a Nanodrop 2000c. For this clone: It lacks a known antigen. No much larger clonotype is one base removed from it; base qualities were not supplied.

V and J are trimmed by 5 bases and 6 bases, and the gene matches miss 11 bases of the junction. Reading the germline V gene gives CDR1 SGHRS and CDR2 YFSETQ. The CDR3, from cysteine to phenylalanine, totals 16 residues. The sequence is cut down to CDR3 DNA, 48 bases in frame from base 1. TCR CDR3 regions were amplified from genomic DNA by multiplex PCR using the deep immunoSEQ assay. For each cell subset, the extracted genomic DNA was distributed evenly across all wells of several immunoSEQ 96-well plates, and each plate served as one replicate. For sorted subsets, around 200 ng genomic DNA, equal to about 30,000 T cell genomes, was loaded into each replicate PCR. Purified libraries were quantified with a Qubit 3.0 fluorometer, sized on a Bioanalyzer 2100, and re-quantified with the KAPA Library Quantification kit. Every immunoSEQ 96-well plate was sequenced on a separate single-read 150-cycle Illumina NextSeq 550 flow cell. Per the authors' processing: Because the immunoSEQ output included only junctional sequences and no quality scores, the filtering could not be the same as the filtering used for full-length reads. To assign V/J genes and CDR3, sequences were annotated using PyIR, a Python wrapper for IgBLAST v1.9, with IMGT germline references. Any read was removed if the V/J assignment was weak (E-value above 1e-6), the CDR3 was missing, or the read contained stop codons, out-of-frame junctions, or ambiguous translated residues. V3J clonotypes were defined by identical inferred V gene, J gene, and CDR3 amino acid sequence. Percentage overlap between repertoires was computed as shared unique clonotypes divided by the size of the smaller repertoire. Three approaches were used to assess repertoire richness: RTK rarefaction, the Chao1 estimator, and Recon v2.1 estimates of unobserved clonotypes. OLGA was used to compute generation probabilities for all TCRbeta clonotypes that the gDNA method yielded from four donors. TCRdb's version of the immuneACCESS table is confined to in-frame rearrangements and falls short of the full clone set. An unresolved V gene accounts for under half of the shortfall where checked; the remainder is of unknown origin. V, J and clone size reflect that table, while D and trimming were determined from the DNA. Counted in this sample were about 2 million clones; about 95% of them appeared once. The top ten clonotypes cover about 1.1% of the sample.

This chain joins TRBV5-1 to TRBJ2-2, with 9 bases aligning to TRBD1. This sequence was found in a man aged 18 to 30 in good health. The sequenced sample consisted of naive CD8+ T cells sorted from blood. The cell subset or site label of this sample denotes: CD45RA+CCR7+. This receptor carries the CDR3 CASRPGQGEMAGELFF. The DNA is as follows: TGCGCCAGCAGACCGGGACAGGGCGAAATGGCCGGGGAGCTGTTTTTT.